The 19 T cell receptor beta chains reported below all come from one sample, sequenced in a study of blood T cell repertoires in COVID-19. Some clones are missing from TCRdb's copy, which holds only in-frame ones; the method was immunoSEQ multiplex PCR. The sample has 100,000 to 150,000 clones; about 93% are singletons. The sequencing input was peripheral blood. Receptors were obtained from a man in his fifties with COVID-19, enrolled during active disease.

The chain couples TRBV6-5 to TRBJ2-2, with TRBD2 identical over 8 bases. The V segment lost 5 bases and the J segment 8 bases; nucleotides outside the gene matches: 4. In germline, CDR1 is MNHEY, CDR2 SVGAGI. The CDR3 loop spans 13 amino acids. Written as DNA, the CDR3 is TGTGCCAGCAGTCAAATAGCGGGAGGGGAGCTGTTTTTT. This gives the protein CASSQIAGGELFF.

This clone came up once. The rearrangement links TRBV11-2 to TRBJ2-1; no clear D. The germline gives CDR1 SGHAT, CDR2 FQNNGV. The CDR3 is 14 residues long. Trimming shortened V by 5 bases and J by 5 bases, and 13 bases separated the two germline ends. CDR3 region: CASSAGEINNEQFF. DNA for the CDR3: TGTGCCAGCAGCGCAGGCGAGATCAACAATGAGCAGTTCTTC.

The chain couples TRBV7-2 to TRBJ2-1; TRBD2 is a possible D gene (6 bases). Germline values: CDR1 SGHTA, CDR2 FQGNSA. The CDR3 covers 12 residues. Trimming removed 6 bases at V and 5 bases at J, with 8 bases between. This CDR3 reads CASSWTNNEQFF. The CDR3 coding sequence is TGTGCCAGCAGTTGGACTAACAATGAGCAGTTCTTC.

V is TRBV5-1 and J is TRBJ1-1; 11 positions agree with TRBD1. From germline, CDR1 is SGHRS and CDR2 YFSETQ. Trimming removed 3 bases from V and 5 bases from J; junction bases left unmatched: 3. This CDR3 contains 14 residues. CDR3 in DNA: TGCGCCAGCAGCTCAGGGACAGGGGGGACTGAAGCTTTCTTT. Its protein product is CASSSGTGGTEAFF. The complete variable domain, with remaining parts taken from reference TRBV5-1 and TRBJ1-1, reads KAGVTQTPRYLIKTRGQQVTLSCSPISGHRSVSWYQQTPGQGLQFLFEYFSETQRNKGNFPGRFSGRQFSNSRSEMNVSTLELGDSALYLCASSSGTGGTEAFFGQGTRLTVV.

The CDR3 bases are TGCGCCAGCAGCGGGGGACAGGCGCAAGAGACCCAGTACTTC. Its translation: CASSGGQAQETQYF. The V and J genes are TRBV5-1 and TRBJ2-5, with 8 bases that match TRBD1. The CDR3 covers 14 residues. Trimming at V came to 4 bases and at J to 2 bases, leaving 4 bases not matched to a gene. Germline lookup yields CDR1 SGHRS and CDR2 YFSETQ.

The rearrangement links TRBV6-4 to TRBJ1-2, with D possibly TRBD1 on 6 matching bases. Between the trimmed V and J ends, which lost 6 bases and 0 bases, there was a span of 11 bases. This CDR3 contains 14 residues. Germline V CDR1 and CDR2: MRHNA, SNTAGT. The CDR3 reads CASSRTATNYGYTF. CDR3 nucleotide sequence: TGTGCCAGCAGCCGGACAGCCACTAACTATGGCTACACCTTC.

Written as DNA, the CDR3 is TGTGCCAGCAGCCAAACGTTCCAGAACGGACTAGCGGGAGCGGACGAGCAGTTCTTC. It yields the protein CASSQTFQNGLAGADEQFF. This chain links TRBV3-1 (or the pseudogene TRBV3-2) with TRBJ2-1, with TRBD2 identical over 13 bases. V was pared by 2 bases and J by 10 bases, with 17 bases of the junction left unmatched. The CDR3 is 19 amino acids. Germline V gene sequence: CDR1 LGHDT, CDR2 YNNKEL (reference sequence).

The genes are TRBV11-2 and TRBJ2-7; maybe TRBD1 (6 bases). The CDR3 runs to 15 residues. Germline assignment: CDR1 SGHAT and CDR2 FQNNGV. V lost 1 base and J lost 0, with 10 bases in between. The CDR3 sequence is CASSLVGGTSYEQYF. The CDR3, as DNA: TGTGCCAGCAGCTTAGTAGGGGGTACCTCCTACGAGCAGTACTTC.

The V call is TRBV7-9, the J call TRBJ2-1, with 9 bases fitting TRBD1. This CDR3 comprises 16 residues. CDR1 is SEHNR, CDR2 FQNEAQ, per germline (reference sequence). The J segment lost 8 bases and the V segment lost 1 base, leaving 9 bases of the junction unmatched. The DNA for the CDR3 is TGTGCCAGCAGCTTAGATTATGGACAGGGGCCGGATGAGCAGTTCTTC. Translation gives CASSLDYGQGPDEQFF.

This clone has only one observation. The chain uses TRBV30 and TRBJ1-5, with a possible D match to TRBD1 (5 bases). The CDR3 totals 16 residues. CDR1 is GTSNPN, CDR2 SVGIG, per germline (reference sequence). V lost 1 base to trimming and J lost 0 bases, with 13 bases between them. CDR3 in amino acids: CAWSGHQGPSNQPQHF. CDR3 in DNA: TGTGCCTGGAGTGGACACCAGGGCCCTAGCAATCAGCCCCAGCATTTT.

The chain uses TRBV19 and TRBJ1-5; TRBD1 is a possible D gene (6 bases). The CDR3 covers 18 residues. The germline gives CDR1 LNHDA, CDR2 SQIVND (reference sequence). V was clipped by 2 bases and J by 3 bases, with 20 bases between them. In DNA form, the CDR3 reads TGTGCCAGTAGTATAAGGAGAGGGCAGGGGAGCCTCAATCAGCCCCAGCATTTT. Its protein product is CASSIRRGQGSLNQPQHF.

The J gene is TRBJ2-7, the V gene TRBV7-9; possible D gene TRBD1, 6 bases. CDR3 size: 13 residues. The V end was cut by 6 bases, the J end by 3 bases, with 12 bases between. CDR1 SEHNR and CDR2 FQNEAQ come from the germline V gene (reference sequence). The CDR3: CASRAGDRYEQYF. Here the CDR3 DNA reads TGTGCCAGCAGAGCAGGGGACCGCTACGAGCAGTACTTC. The whole variable domain, filled in from reference TRBV7-9 and TRBJ2-7, reads DTGVSQNPRHKITKRGQNVTFRCDPISEHNRLYWYRQTLGQGPEFLTYFQNEAQLEKSRLLSDRFSAERPKGSFSTLEIQRTEQGDSAMYLCASRAGDRYEQYFGPGTRLTVT.

This chain uses TRBV28 with TRBJ2-2; a possible D gene is TRBD2 (5 bases). Germline CDR1 reads MDHEN; CDR2 reads SYDVKM. The CDR3 runs 14 residues. Trimming removed 3 bases from V and 4 bases from J, with 9 bases in between. The CDR3 coding sequence is TGTGCCAGCAGTTTCGAGGGTGGCACCGGGGAGCTGTTTTTT. Translated: CASSFEGGTGELFF.

The rearrangement links TRBV5-5 to TRBJ2-5; 9 positions agree with TRBD1. Trimming removed 5 bases from V and 3 bases from J; junction bases left unmatched: 5. The CDR3 length is 14 residues. Germline CDR1 and CDR2: SGHKS and YYEKEE (reference sequence). The CDR3 DNA sequence: TGTGCCAGCAGTTTTAGGACAGGGGAAGAGACCCAGTACTTC. This translates into CASSFRTGEETQYF.

The gene calls are TRBV19 and TRBJ2-7, with 15 bases matching TRBD2. The CDR3 length is 18 residues. Germline CDR1 and CDR2: LNHDA and SQIVND (reference sequence). With 4 bases clipped from V and 0 bases from J, the junction kept 7 bases outside the gene matches. CDR3 sequence: CASSRSGTSGRNSYEQYF. As DNA, the CDR3 is TGTGCCAGTAGTAGATCCGGGACTAGCGGGAGGAACTCCTACGAGCAGTACTTC.

This clone was found once. The genes are TRBV30 and TRBJ2-3; weak D call: TRBD1 (6 bases). Trimming removed 1 base from V and 4 bases from J, with 15 bases in between. The length of the CDR3 is 15 residues. Germline V lookup: CDR1 GTSNPN, CDR2 SVGIG (reference sequence). In DNA, the CDR3 is TGTGCCTGGAGTGGGGGGCGCGGGTCGGCAGATACGCAGTATTTT. Translation: CAWSGGRGSADTQYF.

The chain carries TRBV11-2 and TRBJ1-6; tentative D call: TRBD1 (5 bases). V was trimmed by 6 bases and J by 4 bases, leaving 10 bases between them. CDR1 is SGHAT and CDR2 is FQNNGV in the germline V gene. This CDR3 is built from 14 residues. CDR3 coding DNA: TGTGCCAGCAGTCGCGGGACTTATAATTCACCCCTCCACTTT. As protein: CASSRGTYNSPLHF. The entire variable domain, with the rest obtained from reference TRBV11-2 and TRBJ1-6, is as follows: EAGVAQSPRYKIIEKRQSVAFWCNPISGHATLYWYQQILGQGPKLLIQFQNNGVVDDSQLPKDRFSAERLKGVDSTLKIQPAKLEDSAVYLCASSRGTYNSPLHFGNGTRLTVT.

The sample holds a few counts of this clone. CDR3 nucleotides: TGTGCCAGCAGGCGAGGGACTAGCGGACCAGGGGCCCAGTACTTC. Translating gives CASRRGTSGPGAQYF. The chain joins TRBV5-4 to TRBJ2-5; 11 bases align to TRBD2. The CDR3 has 15 residues. Unmatched junction bases numbered 12, after V lost 5 bases and J lost 9 bases. Germline V gives CDR1 SGHNT, CDR2 YYREEE (reference sequence).

The chain recombines TRBV5-5 with TRBJ2-1; no clear D. Trimming removed 4 bases from V and 0 bases from J, with 11 bases in between. Germline values: CDR1 SGHKS, CDR2 YYEKEE (reference sequence). The CDR3 is 15 amino acids. As DNA, the CDR3 is TGTGCCAGCAGCCAAACACAGAGCTCCTACAATGAGCAGTTCTTC. This translates into CASSQTQSSYNEQFF.